This paragraph covers one TCR beta chain sequence. As yet, its antigen is unknown. The data derive from a study of post-analysis software for immune sequencing data. Notes on the study in general: Diversity measured as normalized Chao1 was significantly lower in multiple sclerosis patients than in controls. Patients had higher frequencies than controls of roughly 5 TRBV segments, including TRBV5-6, TRBV5-1 and TRBV20-1.

V gave up 2 bases and J gave up 0 bases; unmatched junction bases: 6. CDR3 length: 17 amino acids. Germline V gene data show CDR1 as SNHLY and CDR2 as FYNNEI. Incorporated into the TCR beta cDNA libraries were unique molecular identifiers, which served to reduce PCR and sequencing biases. TCRdb reprocessed the PCR reads with MiXCR, giving one entry per CDR3 protein. This table holds hundreds of thousands of distinct CDR3 sequences, roughly 50% found once. The sequence derives from a girl between 5 and 17 years old with multiple sclerosis. The sample was blood. The chain joins TRBV2 to TRBJ2-1, with 8 bases matching TRBD2. CDR3: CASSESLSGVSYNEQFF. The CDR3 DNA follows: TGTGCCAGCAGTGAATCCCTTAGCGGGGTCTCCTACAATGAGCAGTTCTTC.